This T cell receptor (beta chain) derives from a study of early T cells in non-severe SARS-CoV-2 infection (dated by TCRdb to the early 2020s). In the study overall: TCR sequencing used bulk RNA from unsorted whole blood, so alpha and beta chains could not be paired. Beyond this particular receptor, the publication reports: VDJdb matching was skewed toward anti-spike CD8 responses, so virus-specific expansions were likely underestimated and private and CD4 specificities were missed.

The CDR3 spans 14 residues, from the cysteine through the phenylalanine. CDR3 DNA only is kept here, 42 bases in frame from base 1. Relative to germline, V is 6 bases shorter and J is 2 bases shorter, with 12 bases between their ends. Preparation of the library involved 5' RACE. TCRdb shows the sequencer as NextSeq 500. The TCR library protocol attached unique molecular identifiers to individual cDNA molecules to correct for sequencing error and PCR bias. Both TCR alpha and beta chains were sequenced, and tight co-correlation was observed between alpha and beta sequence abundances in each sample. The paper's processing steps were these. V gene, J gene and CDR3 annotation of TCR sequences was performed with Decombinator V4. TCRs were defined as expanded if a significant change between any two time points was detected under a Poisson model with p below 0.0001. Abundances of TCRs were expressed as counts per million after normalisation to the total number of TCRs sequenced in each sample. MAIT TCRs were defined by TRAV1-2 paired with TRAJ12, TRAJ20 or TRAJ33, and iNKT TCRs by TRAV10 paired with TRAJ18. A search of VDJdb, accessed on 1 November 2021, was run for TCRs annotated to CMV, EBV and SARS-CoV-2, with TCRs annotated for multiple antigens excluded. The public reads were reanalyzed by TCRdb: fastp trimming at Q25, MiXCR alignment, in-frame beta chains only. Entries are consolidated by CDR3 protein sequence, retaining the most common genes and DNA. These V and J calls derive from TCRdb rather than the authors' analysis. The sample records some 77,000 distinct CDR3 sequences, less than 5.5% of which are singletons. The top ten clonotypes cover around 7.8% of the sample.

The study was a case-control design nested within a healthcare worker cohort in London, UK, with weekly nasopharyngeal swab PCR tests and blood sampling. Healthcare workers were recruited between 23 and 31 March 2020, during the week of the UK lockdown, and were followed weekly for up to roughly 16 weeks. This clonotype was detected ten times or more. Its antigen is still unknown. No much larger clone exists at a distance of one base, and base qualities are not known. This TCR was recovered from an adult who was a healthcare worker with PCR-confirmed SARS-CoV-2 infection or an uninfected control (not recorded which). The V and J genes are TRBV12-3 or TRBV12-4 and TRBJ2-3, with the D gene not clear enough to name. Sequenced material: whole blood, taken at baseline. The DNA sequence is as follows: TGTGCCAGCAGATCCCTTGGGGACACAGATACGCAGTATTTT. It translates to CASRSLGDTDTQYF.